This TCR beta chain appears in the sequencing data of a study of blood T cell repertoires in COVID-19. Germline values: CDR1 MDHEN, CDR2 SYDVKM. This CDR3 contains 14 residues. V lost 7 bases to trimming and J lost 5 bases; unmatched junction nucleotides: 10. Libraries were prepared by immunoSEQ multiplex PCR; TCRdb keeps only in-frame clonotypes and omits some of them. The sample lists fewer than 350,000 clones; about nine tenths were seen once. All enrollees were about 18 to 100 years old and from 20 to 25 US areas. Cohorts were assigned according to the clinical history that participants reported. Either two negative PCRs, clearance, or symptom resolution qualified Cohort 3 donors as recovered.

This clonotype was sampled from a woman aged 40 to 55 who had recovered from COVID-19. This chain joins TRBV28 and TRBJ2-5, with 7 bases identical to TRBD1. Sequenced: PBMCs or T cells enriched from blood (not recorded which). The DNA of the CDR3 is TGTGCCAGCAATCCGGGACAGTCCCTGGAGACCCAGTACTTC. Translated: CASNPGQSLETQYF.